The 9 T cell receptor beta chains reported below all come from one sample, sequenced in a study of CD8+CD57+ T cells in acquired aplastic anemia. The TCR beta profiling, which covered VDJ combination and CDR3 sequence, was carried out using genomic DNA as the template. TCRdb independently ran MiXCR on the reads; one entry per CDR3 protein. The table lists some 190,000 distinct CDR3 sequences, about half of them singletons. The sequencing sample was made of sorted CD4+, CD8+, or CD8+CD57+ T cells (not recorded which) from PBMCs. These receptors were obtained from a human donor in good health.

This chain connects TRBV7-2 to TRBJ2-1; D is ambiguous. CDR1 is SGHTA and CDR2 is FQGNSA in the germline V gene. Trimming took off 3 bases at V and 10 bases at J, with 7 bases between the two ends. This CDR3 contains 11 residues. The CDR3 protein is CASSFTTEQFF. In nucleotides, the CDR3 is TGTGCCAGCAGCTTTACGACAGAGCAGTTCTTC.

There are many counts of this clonotype. J is TRBJ2-1 and V is TRBV4-3; the match to TRBD2 covers 12 bases. This CDR3 region has 15 residues. Losses at the gene ends were 4 bases for V and 4 bases for J; bases not matched to a gene: 2. Looked up from germline, CDR1 is LGHNA and CDR2 is YSLEER. The CDR3 reads CASSLTSGSYNEQFF. The CDR3 region has the DNA TGCGCCAGCAGCCTGACTAGCGGGAGTTACAATGAGCAGTTCTTC.

At least ten counts were recorded for this clonotype. This chain uses TRBV20-1 with TRBJ2-2, with D possibly matching TRBD2 (6 bases). Trimming stripped 6 bases from V and 0 bases from J, with 20 bases between. The germline gives CDR1 DFQATT, CDR2 SNEGSKA (reference sequence). The CDR3 is 17 amino acids. This chain's CDR3 is CSAPPGGKRANTGELFF. CDR3 nucleotide sequence: TGCAGTGCCCCGCCAGGAGGGAAGCGTGCGAACACCGGGGAGCTGTTTTTT.

This clonotype was recorded many times. This chain connects TRBV19 to TRBJ2-3, with 9 positions matching TRBD2. Trimming took 3 bases from V and 3 from J; bases not matched to a gene: 7. CDR1 is LNHDA, CDR2 SQIVND, per germline (reference sequence). This CDR3 spans 16 amino acids. CDR3 residues: CASSIGAGGPTDTQYF. CDR3 sequence (DNA): TGTGCCAGTAGTATCGGGGCGGGAGGGCCTACAGATACGCAGTATTTT.

V is TRBV19 and J is TRBJ2-5, with D possibly TRBD1 on 5 matching bases. The CDR3 runs 16 residues. V shed 4 bases and J shed 2 bases, with 17 bases lying between them. CDR1 and CDR2 from the germline V gene are LNHDA and SQIVND (reference sequence). This CDR3 reads CASSKGHVNTQETQYF. In DNA, the CDR3 is TGTGCCAGTAGTAAGGGGCACGTGAACACTCAAGAGACCCAGTACTTC.

This clonotype was recorded once. This CDR3 fails to terminate in the conserved phenylalanine or tryptophan, so it likely reflects a read error. The chain carries TRBV29-1 and TRBJ1-4; no clear D gene. The CDR3 totals 14 residues. V was shortened by 7 bases and J by 1 base, with 13 bases between the two germline ends. Germline-derived CDR1 and CDR2 are SQVTM and ANQGSEA. In DNA, the CDR3 is TGCAGCGGTAGATACAGCCTAACTAATGAAAAACTGTTTCTT. This codes for CSGRYSLTNEKLFL.

V and J are TRBV7-3 and TRBJ2-1, with TRBD2 matching over 9 bases. CDR1 is SGHTA and CDR2 is FQGTGA in the germline V gene. The CDR3 loop spans 17 amino acids. J gave up 8 bases and V 1 base, and 12 bases lay outside the gene matches. The DNA for the CDR3 is TGTGCCAGCAGCTTAAGCCTCTTTGGACTAGCGAGAGATGAGCAGTTCTTC. Translating it yields CASSLSLFGLARDEQFF.

This clonotype was seen once. This chain links TRBV11-2 with TRBJ1-5, with TRBD1 matching 11 bases. Germline assignment: CDR1 SGHAT and CDR2 FQNNGV. The CDR3 spans 17 residues. The ends lost 4 bases at V and 1 base at J; junction bases unmatched: 6. The CDR3 here is CASSWTGGVRSNQPQHF. CDR3 bases: TGTGCCAGCAGCTGGACAGGGGGCGTGAGGAGCAATCAGCCCCAGCATTTT.

On this clonotype: A much larger clone differs from this one at a single base, so this may be a read error. The chain uses TRBV5-1 and TRBJ2-3, with D perhaps assigned TRBD1 or TRBD2 (5 bases each). CDR1 is SGHRS and CDR2 is YFSETQ in the germline V gene. CDR3 length: 15 residues. Deletions cut 4 bases from V and 5 bases from J, with 17 bases between. The CDR3 DNA follows: TGCGCCAGCAGCCTGAGGGCCGCTAGGGGAGATACGCAGTATTTT. Translation: CASSLRAARGDTQYF. Full variable domain (remainder filled in from reference TRBV5-1 and TRBJ2-3): KAGVTQTPRYLIKTRGQQVTLSCSPISGHRSVSWYQQTPGQGLQFLFEYFSETQRNKGNFPGRFSGRQFSNSRSEMNVSTLELGDSALYLCASSLRAARGDTQYFGPGTRLTVL.